This entry lists 5 T cell receptor beta chains sequenced from one sample in a study of shared clonotypes between healthy human individuals. Assay used: immunoSEQ multiplex PCR; TCRdb lists only in-frame clones, some missing. The sample lists roughly 1,100,000 clones, about 75% occurring once. The sequencing input was memory CD4+ T cells sorted from blood. As for subset: CD45RA-negative fraction. Source of these receptors: a young man in good health.

The chain uses TRBV29-1 and TRBJ1-4; D not certain. The CDR3 is 13 amino acids. Trimming pared 4 bases from V and 3 bases from J, leaving 9 bases between. CDR1 is SQVTM and CDR2 is ANQGSEA in the germline V gene. The CDR3 protein is CSVAAAANEKLFF. The CDR3 DNA sequence: TGCAGCGTTGCGGCCGCAGCTAATGAAAAACTGTTTTTT.

There are many counts of this clone. The chain uses TRBV6-6 and TRBJ1-1; 8 bases line up with TRBD1. Germline CDR1 MNHNY, CDR2 SVGAGI (reference sequence). V lost 6 bases to trimming and J lost 0 bases; unmatched junction nucleotides: 9. The CDR3 runs to 16 residues. The CDR3 loop reads CASSPRGPLMNTEAFF. Written as DNA, the CDR3 is TGTGCCAGCAGCCCCAGGGGGCCTTTGATGAACACTGAAGCTTTCTTT.

The chain couples TRBV18 to TRBJ2-6; TRBD1 is a possible D gene (5 bases). The CDR3 covers 14 residues. CDR1 and CDR2 (germline): KGHSH, LQKENI. With 6 bases removed from V and 7 bases from J, the gap between germline ends came to 13 bases. CDR3 loop: CASSAGNSANVLTF. The DNA of the CDR3 is TGTGCCAGCTCGGCAGGGAACAGCGCCAACGTCCTGACTTTC. The full variable domain, completed using reference TRBV18 and TRBJ2-6, is NAGVMQNPRHLVRRRGQEARLRCSPMKGHSHVYWYRQLPEEGLKFMVYLQKENIIDESGMPKERFSAEFPKEGPSILRIQQVVRGDSAAYFCASSAGNSANVLTFGAGSRLTVL.

This chain joins TRBV28 and TRBJ2-2; the D is unclear. The CDR3 contains 13 residues. Looked up from germline, CDR1 is MDHEN and CDR2 is SYDVKM. V gave up 2 bases and J gave up 3 bases, with 4 bases separating them. CDR3 residues: CASSLVDTGELFF. The DNA of the CDR3 is TGTGCCAGCAGTTTAGTGGACACCGGGGAGCTGTTTTTT.

The J gene is TRBJ2-7, the V gene TRBV23-1; 8 bases align to TRBD1. TRBV23-1 is given ORF status, its function remaining uncertain. The CDR3 extends over 16 amino acids. The J segment lost 3 bases and the V segment lost 5 bases, leaving 12 bases of the junction unmatched. DNA of the CDR3: TGCGCCAGCAGTTACTCCCGGGACAGGAAGAACTACGAGCAGTACTTC. Residues: CASSYSRDRKNYEQYF.